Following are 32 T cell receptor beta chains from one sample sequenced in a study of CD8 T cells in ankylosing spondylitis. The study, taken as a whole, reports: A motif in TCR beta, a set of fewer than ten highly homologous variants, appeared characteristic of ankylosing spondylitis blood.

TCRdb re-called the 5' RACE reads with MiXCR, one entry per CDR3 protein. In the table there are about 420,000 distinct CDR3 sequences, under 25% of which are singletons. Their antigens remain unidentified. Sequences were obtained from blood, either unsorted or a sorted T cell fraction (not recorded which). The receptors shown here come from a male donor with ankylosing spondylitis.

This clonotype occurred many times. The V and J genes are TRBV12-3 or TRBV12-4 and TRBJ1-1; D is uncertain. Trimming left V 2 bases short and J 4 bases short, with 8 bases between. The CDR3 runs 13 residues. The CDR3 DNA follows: TGTGCCAGCAGTTTATTAGGGTTCACTGAAGCTTTCTTT. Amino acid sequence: CASSLLGFTEAFF.

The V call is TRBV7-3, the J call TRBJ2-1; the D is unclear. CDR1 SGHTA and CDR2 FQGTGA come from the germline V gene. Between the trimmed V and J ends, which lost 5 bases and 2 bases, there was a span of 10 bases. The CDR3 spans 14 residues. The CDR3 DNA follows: TGTGCCAGCAGCACCGCCGGACCCTACAATGAGCAGTTCTTC. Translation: CASSTAGPYNEQFF.

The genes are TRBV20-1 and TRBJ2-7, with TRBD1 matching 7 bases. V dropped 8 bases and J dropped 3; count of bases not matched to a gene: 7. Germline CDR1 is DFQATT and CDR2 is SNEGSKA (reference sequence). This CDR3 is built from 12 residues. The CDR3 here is CSTDRVDYEQYF. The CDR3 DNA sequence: TGCAGTACCGACAGGGTAGACTACGAGCAGTACTTC.

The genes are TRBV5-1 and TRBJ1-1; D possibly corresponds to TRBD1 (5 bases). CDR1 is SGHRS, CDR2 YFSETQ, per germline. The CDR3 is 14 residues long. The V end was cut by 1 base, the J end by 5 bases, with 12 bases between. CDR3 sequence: CASSLRGEGTEAFF. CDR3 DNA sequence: TGCGCCAGCAGCTTGAGGGGAGAGGGGACTGAAGCTTTCTTT.

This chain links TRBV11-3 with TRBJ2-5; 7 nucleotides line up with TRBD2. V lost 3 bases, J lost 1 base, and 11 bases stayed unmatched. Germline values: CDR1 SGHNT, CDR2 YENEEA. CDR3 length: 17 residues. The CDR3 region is CASSFVAGEGTQETQYF. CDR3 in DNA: TGTGCCAGCAGCTTTGTTGCGGGGGAGGGGACCCAAGAGACCCAGTACTTC.

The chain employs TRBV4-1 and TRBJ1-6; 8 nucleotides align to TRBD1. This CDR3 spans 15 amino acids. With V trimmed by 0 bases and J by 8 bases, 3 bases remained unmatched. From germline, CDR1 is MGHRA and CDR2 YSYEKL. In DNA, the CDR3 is TGCGCCAGCAGCCAAGACGGGACAGGATATTCACCCCTCCACTTT. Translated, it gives CASSQDGTGYSPLHF.

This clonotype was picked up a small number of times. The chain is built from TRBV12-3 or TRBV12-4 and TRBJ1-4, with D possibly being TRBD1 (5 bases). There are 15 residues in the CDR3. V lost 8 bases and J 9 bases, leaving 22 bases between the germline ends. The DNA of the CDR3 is TGTGCCAGCTCCCCGGGGGGGGTACGTGGGAAAAAACTGTTTTTT. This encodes CASSPGGVRGKKLFF.

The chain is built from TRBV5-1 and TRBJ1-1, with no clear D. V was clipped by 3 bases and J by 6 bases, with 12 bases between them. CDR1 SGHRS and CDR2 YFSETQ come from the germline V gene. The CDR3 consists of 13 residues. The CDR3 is CASSWTAGAEAFF. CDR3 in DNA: TGCGCCAGCAGCTGGACTGCCGGGGCTGAAGCTTTCTTT.

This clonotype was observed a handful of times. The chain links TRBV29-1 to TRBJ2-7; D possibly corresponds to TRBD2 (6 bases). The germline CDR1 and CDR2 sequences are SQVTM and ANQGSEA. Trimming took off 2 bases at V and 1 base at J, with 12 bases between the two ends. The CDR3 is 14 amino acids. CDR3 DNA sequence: TGCAGCGTTGAAAAGGACGGGGGATCCTACGAGCAGTACTTC. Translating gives CSVEKDGGSYEQYF.

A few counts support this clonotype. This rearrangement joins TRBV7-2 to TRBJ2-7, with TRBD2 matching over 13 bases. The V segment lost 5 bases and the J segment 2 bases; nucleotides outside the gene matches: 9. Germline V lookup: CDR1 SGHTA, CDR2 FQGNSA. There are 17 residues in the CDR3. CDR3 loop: CASSTRLAGGATYEQYF. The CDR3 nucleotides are TGTGCCAGCAGCACTAGACTAGCGGGAGGCGCAACCTACGAGCAGTACTTC.

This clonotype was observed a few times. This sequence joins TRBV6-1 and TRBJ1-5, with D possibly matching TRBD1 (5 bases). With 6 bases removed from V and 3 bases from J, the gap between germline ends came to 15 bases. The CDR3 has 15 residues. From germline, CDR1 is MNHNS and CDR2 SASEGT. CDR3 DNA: TGTGCCAGCAGCCTGGACGGGGGGATCAATCAGCCCCAGCATTTT. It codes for CASSLDGGINQPQHF.

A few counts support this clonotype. The chain's CDR3 is CASSLEAGAAVAAFF. The CDR3 nucleotides read TGCGCCAGCAGCTTGGAAGCGGGGGCCGCCGTAGCTGCTTTCTTT. The chain employs TRBV5-1 and TRBJ1-1; weak D call: TRBD1 (6 bases). This CDR3 has 15 amino acids. V shed 0 bases and J shed 11 bases, with 20 bases lying between them. Germline V gene sequence: CDR1 SGHRS, CDR2 YFSETQ.

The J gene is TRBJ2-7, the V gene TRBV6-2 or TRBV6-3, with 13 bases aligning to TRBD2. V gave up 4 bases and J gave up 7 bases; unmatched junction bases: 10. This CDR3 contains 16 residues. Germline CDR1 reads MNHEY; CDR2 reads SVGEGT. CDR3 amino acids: CASSFVGLAGSLEQYF. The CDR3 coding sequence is TGTGCCAGCAGTTTCGTGGGACTAGCGGGGTCACTGGAGCAGTACTTC.

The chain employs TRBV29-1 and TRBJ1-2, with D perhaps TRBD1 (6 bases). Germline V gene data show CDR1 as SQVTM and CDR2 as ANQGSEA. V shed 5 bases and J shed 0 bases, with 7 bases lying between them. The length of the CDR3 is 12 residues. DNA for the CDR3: TGCAGCGTTACAGGGCCTAACTATGGCTACACCTTC. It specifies CSVTGPNYGYTF.

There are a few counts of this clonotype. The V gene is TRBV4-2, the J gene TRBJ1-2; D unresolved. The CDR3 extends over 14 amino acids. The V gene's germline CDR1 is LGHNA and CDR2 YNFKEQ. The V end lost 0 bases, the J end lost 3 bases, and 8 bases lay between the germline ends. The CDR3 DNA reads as TGTGCCAGCAGCCAAGACAGACGCGACTATGGCTACACCTTC. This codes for CASSQDRRDYGYTF.

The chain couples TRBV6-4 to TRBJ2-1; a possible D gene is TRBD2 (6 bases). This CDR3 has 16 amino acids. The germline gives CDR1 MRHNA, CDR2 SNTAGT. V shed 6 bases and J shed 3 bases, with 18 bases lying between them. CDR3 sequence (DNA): TGTGCCAGCAGCCCGCAGCGGGTGCCGCTCTACAATGAGCAGTTCTTC. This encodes CASSPQRVPLYNEQFF.

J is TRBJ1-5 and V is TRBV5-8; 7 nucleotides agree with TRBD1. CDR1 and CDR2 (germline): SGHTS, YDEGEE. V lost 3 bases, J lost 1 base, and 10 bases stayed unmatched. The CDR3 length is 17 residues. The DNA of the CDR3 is TGTGCCAGCAGCTCTTACAGGGGCATCTCGAGCAATCAGCCCCAGCATTTT. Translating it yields CASSSYRGISSNQPQHF.

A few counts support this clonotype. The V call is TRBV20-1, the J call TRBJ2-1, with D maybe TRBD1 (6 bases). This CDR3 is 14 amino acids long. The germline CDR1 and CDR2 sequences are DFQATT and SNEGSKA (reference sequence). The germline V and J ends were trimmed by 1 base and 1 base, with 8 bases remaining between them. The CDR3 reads CSARAQGSYNEQFF. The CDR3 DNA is TGCAGTGCTAGAGCACAGGGATCCTACAATGAGCAGTTCTTC.

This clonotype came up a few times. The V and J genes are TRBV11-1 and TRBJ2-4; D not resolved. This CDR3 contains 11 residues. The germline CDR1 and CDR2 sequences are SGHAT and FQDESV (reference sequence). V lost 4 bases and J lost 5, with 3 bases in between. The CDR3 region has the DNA TGTGCCAGCAGCTCGGAAAACATTCAGTACTTC. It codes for CASSSENIQYF.

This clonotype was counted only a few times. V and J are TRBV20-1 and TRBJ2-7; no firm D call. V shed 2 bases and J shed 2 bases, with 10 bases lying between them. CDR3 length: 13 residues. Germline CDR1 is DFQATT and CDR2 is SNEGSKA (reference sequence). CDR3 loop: CSARLVRAYEQYF. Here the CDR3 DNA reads TGCAGTGCTAGATTGGTTCGGGCCTACGAGCAGTACTTC.

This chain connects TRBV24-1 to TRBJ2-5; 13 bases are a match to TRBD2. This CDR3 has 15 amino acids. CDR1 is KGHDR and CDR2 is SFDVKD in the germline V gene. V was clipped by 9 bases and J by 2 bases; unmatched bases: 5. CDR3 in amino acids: CATAVLAGGQETQYF. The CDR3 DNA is TGTGCCACCGCCGTACTAGCGGGAGGGCAAGAGACCCAGTACTTC.

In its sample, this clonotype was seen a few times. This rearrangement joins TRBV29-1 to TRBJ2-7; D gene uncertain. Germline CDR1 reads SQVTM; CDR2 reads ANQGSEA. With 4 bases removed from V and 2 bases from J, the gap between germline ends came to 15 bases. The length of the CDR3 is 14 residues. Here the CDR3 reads CSVGNDRAPYEQYF. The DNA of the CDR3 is TGCAGCGTTGGGAACGACCGGGCCCCCTACGAGCAGTACTTC.

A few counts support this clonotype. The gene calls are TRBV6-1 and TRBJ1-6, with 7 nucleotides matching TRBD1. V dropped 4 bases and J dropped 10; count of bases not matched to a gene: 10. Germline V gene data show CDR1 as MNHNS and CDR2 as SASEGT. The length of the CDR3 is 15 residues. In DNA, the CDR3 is TGTGCCAGCAGTGGAACCCGACAGGGCAACTCACCCCTCCACTTT. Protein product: CASSGTRQGNSPLHF.

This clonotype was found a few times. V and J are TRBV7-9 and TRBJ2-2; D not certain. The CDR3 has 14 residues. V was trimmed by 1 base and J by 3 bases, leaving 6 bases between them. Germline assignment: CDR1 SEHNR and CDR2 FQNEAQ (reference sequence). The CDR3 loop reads CASSLEADTGELFF. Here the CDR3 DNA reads TGTGCCAGCAGCTTAGAGGCCGACACCGGGGAGCTGTTTTTT.

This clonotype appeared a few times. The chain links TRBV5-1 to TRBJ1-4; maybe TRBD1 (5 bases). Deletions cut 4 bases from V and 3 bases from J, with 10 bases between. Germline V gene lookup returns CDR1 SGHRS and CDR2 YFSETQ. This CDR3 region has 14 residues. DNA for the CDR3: TGCGCCAGCAGCCGGGACGGGGCTAATGAAAAACTGTTTTTT. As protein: CASSRDGANEKLFF. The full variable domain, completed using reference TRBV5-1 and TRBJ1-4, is KAGVTQTPRYLIKTRGQQVTLSCSPISGHRSVSWYQQTPGQGLQFLFEYFSETQRNKGNFPGRFSGRQFSNSRSEMNVSTLELGDSALYLCASSRDGANEKLFFGSGTQLSVL.

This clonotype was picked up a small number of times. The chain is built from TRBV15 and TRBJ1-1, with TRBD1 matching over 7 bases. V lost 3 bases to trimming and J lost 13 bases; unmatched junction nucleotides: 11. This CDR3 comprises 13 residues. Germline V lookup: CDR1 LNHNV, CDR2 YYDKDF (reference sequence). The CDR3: CATSSRTGSLGFF. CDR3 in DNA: TGTGCCACCAGCAGCCGGACAGGCTCCCTGGGTTTCTTT.

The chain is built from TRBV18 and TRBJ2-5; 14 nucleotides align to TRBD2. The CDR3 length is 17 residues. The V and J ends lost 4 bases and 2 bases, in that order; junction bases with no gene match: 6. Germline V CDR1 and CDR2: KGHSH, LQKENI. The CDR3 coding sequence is TGTGCCAGCTCACTGCTCGGGACTAGCGGGAGTCAAGAGACCCAGTACTTC. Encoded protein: CASSLLGTSGSQETQYF.

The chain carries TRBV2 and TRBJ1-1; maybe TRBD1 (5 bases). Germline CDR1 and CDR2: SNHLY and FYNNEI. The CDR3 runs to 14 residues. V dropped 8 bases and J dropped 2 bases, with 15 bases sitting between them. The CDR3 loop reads CASGAGKPNTEAFF. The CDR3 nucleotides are TGTGCCAGCGGGGCAGGGAAACCAAACACTGAAGCTTTCTTT.

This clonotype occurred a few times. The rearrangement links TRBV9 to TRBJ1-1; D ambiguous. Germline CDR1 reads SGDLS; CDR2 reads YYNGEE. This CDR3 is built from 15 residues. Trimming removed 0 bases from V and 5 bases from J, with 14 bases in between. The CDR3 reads CASSVVTPGRTEAFF. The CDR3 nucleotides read TGTGCCAGCAGCGTAGTGACCCCCGGCCGAACTGAAGCTTTCTTT.

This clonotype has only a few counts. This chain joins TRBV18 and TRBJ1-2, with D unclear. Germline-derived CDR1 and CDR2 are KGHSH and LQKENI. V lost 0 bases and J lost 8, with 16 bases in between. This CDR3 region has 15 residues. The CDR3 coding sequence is TGTGCCAGCTCACCACCCGCAGCGTTCGACGTGGGCTACACCTTC. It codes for CASSPPAAFDVGYTF.

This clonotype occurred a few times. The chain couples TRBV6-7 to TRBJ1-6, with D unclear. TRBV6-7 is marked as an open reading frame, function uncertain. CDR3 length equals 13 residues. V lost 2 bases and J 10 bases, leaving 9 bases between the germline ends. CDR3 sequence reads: CASSYTKGSPLHF. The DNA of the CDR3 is TGTGCCAGCAGTTACACGAAAGGATCACCCCTCCACTTT.

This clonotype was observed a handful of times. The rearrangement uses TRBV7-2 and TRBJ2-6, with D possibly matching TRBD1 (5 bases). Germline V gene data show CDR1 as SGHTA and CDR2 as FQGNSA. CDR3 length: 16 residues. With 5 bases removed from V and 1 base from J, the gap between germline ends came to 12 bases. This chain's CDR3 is CASSHPPGSGANVLTF. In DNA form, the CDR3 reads TGTGCCAGCAGCCACCCCCCAGGGTCTGGGGCCAACGTCCTGACTTTC.